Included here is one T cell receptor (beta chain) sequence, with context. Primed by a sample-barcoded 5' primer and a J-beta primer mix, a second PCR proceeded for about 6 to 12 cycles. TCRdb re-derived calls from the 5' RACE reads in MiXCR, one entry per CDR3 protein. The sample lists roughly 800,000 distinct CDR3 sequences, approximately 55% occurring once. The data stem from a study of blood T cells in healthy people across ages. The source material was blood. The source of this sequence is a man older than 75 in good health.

CDR3 nucleotides: TGTGCCAGCAGCCGTGATTCGGGCCCAGCCTACGAGCAGTACTTC. It codes for CASSRDSGPAYEQYF. The rearrangement links TRBV11-2 to TRBJ2-5; D uncertain. The J call may be in error: the DNA end matches TRBJ2-7 better. The CDR3 has 15 residues. Germline-derived CDR1 and CDR2 are SGHAT and FQNNGV.